The next 25 T cell receptor beta chains were all read from a single sample in a study of cytomegalovirus exposure and HLA in healthy donors. Researchers ran the PCR with 60 Vbeta and 13 Jbeta primers. Clones were sequenced by immunoSEQ multiplex PCR, and TCRdb holds only the in-frame ones, with some missing. Altogether some 130,000 clones are present, 77% being singletons, with the ten largest covering 1.1% to 1.5%. Sequencing was performed on PBMCs. All receptors derive from a woman in her thirties or forties in good health and CMV-seronegative.

The chain uses TRBV7-8 and TRBJ2-7, with 15 nucleotides matching TRBD2. CDR3 length equals 17 residues. J was trimmed by 9 bases and V by 3 bases; bases with no gene match: 12. From germline, CDR1 is SGHVS and CDR2 FQNEAQ. For the CDR3, the DNA is TGTGCCAGCAGCTTGGTTGTGTGGACTAGCGGGGGGGCGGCGCAGTACTTC. Its translation is CASSLVVWTSGGAAQYF.

The V call is TRBV28, the J call TRBJ1-2, with no clear D. V lost 8 bases and J lost 8, with 15 bases in between. Germline V lookup: CDR1 MDHEN, CDR2 SYDVKM. The CDR3 length is 12 residues. CDR3 nucleotide sequence: TGTGCCAGCCAAGCCAGGTATCGAGGCTACACCTTC. Amino acid sequence: CASQARYRGYTF.

This clone was seen a handful of times. The rearrangement joins TRBV27 to TRBJ2-7; 11 positions match TRBD1. Trimming removed 7 bases from V and 5 bases from J; junction bases left unmatched: 4. The CDR3 extends over 13 amino acids. Per germline, CDR1 MNHEY and CDR2 SMNVEV (reference sequence). CDR3 in DNA: TGTGCCAGCAAAAGGACAGGGGGCAACGAGCAGTACTTC. Translated, it gives CASKRTGGNEQYF.

The V call is TRBV7-9, the J call TRBJ2-5; 8 bases agree with TRBD1. Germline trimming cut 5 bases from V and 5 bases from J; bases unmatched to any gene: 10. Germline-derived CDR1 and CDR2 are SEHNR and FQNEAQ (reference sequence). There are 15 residues in the CDR3. The CDR3 spells CASSARQGRVETQYF. CDR3 in DNA: TGTGCCAGCAGCGCGAGACAGGGGAGAGTGGAGACCCAGTACTTC.

This chain connects TRBV5-4 to TRBJ2-7, with TRBD2 matching 8 bases. CDR1 SGHNT and CDR2 YYREEE come from the germline V gene (reference sequence). The J segment lost 2 bases and the V segment lost 0 bases, leaving 4 bases of the junction unmatched. CDR3 length: 15 amino acids. The CDR3 DNA reads as TGTGCCAGCAGCTTGGACCCTAGCGGGCCCTACGAGCAGTACTTC. It yields the protein CASSLDPSGPYEQYF.

The CDR3 loop is CASNRGGREKLFF. The CDR3 DNA reads TGTGCCAGTAACAGGGGTGGACGTGAAAAACTGTTTTTT. The V call is TRBV2, the J call TRBJ1-4; 7 bases align to TRBD1. The CDR3 is 13 amino acids. Germline CDR1 SNHLY, CDR2 FYNNEI. V lost 9 bases to trimming and J lost 7 bases; unmatched junction nucleotides: 8.

The chain couples TRBV28 to TRBJ1-2; 7 bases match TRBD1. The CDR3 consists of 14 residues. J lost 8 bases, V lost 2 bases, and 8 bases had no gene match. CDR1 MDHEN and CDR2 SYDVKM come from the germline V gene. CDR3 residues: CASSLPYRGGGYTF. CDR3 sequence (DNA): TGTGCCAGCAGTTTACCGTACAGGGGAGGAGGCTACACCTTC.

The rearrangement links TRBV5-1 to TRBJ2-7; 10 bases align to TRBD1. The V segment lost 4 bases and the J segment 3 bases; nucleotides outside the gene matches: 4. The length of the CDR3 is 14 residues. Germline-derived CDR1 and CDR2 are SGHRS and YFSETQ. The CDR3 bases are TGCGCCAGCAGCGACGGGACAGGGGTCTACGAGCAGTACTTC. Translation: CASSDGTGVYEQYF.

CDR3 coding DNA: TGTGCCTCTAACACAGGGCAGTCCTACGAGCAGTACTTC. Its translation is CASNTGQSYEQYF. The V gene is TRBV28, the J gene TRBJ2-5; tentatively, D is TRBD1 (6 bases). The closer fit of TRBJ2-7 to the DNA end suggests the J call may be wrong. CDR3 length: 13 amino acids. CDR1 MDHEN and CDR2 SYDVKM come from the germline V gene.

This clone was recorded once. The chain joins TRBV11-2 to TRBJ1-1, with 8 bases matching TRBD1. The CDR3 spans 16 residues. The germline V gene has CDR1 SGHAT and CDR2 FQNNGV. V shed 1 base and J 4 bases; nucleotides not matched to a gene: 8. CDR3 DNA sequence: TGTGCCAGCAGCTTAGGTCTAAGGCAGGGGGCCACTGAAGCTTTCTTT. Protein sequence: CASSLGLRQGATEAFF.

V gene TRBV28 combines with J gene TRBJ2-7; TRBD2 is a possible D gene (5 bases). Trimming pared 4 bases from V and 11 bases from J, leaving 18 bases between. The CDR3 length is 13 residues. Germline values: CDR1 MDHEN, CDR2 SYDVKM. The CDR3 here is CASSSLATASEYF. The CDR3 DNA sequence: TGTGCCAGCAGTTCGTTAGCGACCGCCTCGGAGTACTTC.

The CDR3 DNA reads TGTGCCAGCAACACGGCGCACAGCTCTGGAAACACCATATATTTT. Residues: CASNTAHSSGNTIYF. This chain uses TRBV28 with TRBJ1-3; D not resolved. The CDR3 has 15 residues. Trimming removed 7 bases from V and 0 bases from J, with 13 bases in between. CDR1 MDHEN and CDR2 SYDVKM come from the germline V gene. The whole variable domain, remainder taken from reference TRBV28 and TRBJ1-3, is DVKVTQSSRYLVKRTGEKVFLECVQDMDHENMFWYRQDPGLGLRLIYFSYDVKMKEKGDIPEGYSVSREKKERFSLILESASTNQTSMYLCASNTAHSSGNTIYFGEGSWLTVV.

The gene calls are TRBV9 and TRBJ2-5; a possible D gene is TRBD2 (5 bases). Germline loops: CDR1 SGDLS, CDR2 YYNGEE. V dropped 3 bases and J dropped 3 bases, with 15 bases sitting between them. This CDR3 region has 15 residues. The CDR3 DNA is TGTGCCAGCAGCGCGGACCCAAACGGGGAAGAGACCCAGTACTTC. Translating it yields CASSADPNGEETQYF.

This clone was counted a few times. V is TRBV29-1 and J is TRBJ1-1; D unclear. The CDR3 extends over 13 amino acids. The V end was cut by 2 bases, the J end by 1 base, with 8 bases between. CDR1 SQVTM and CDR2 ANQGSEA come from the germline V gene. The CDR3 DNA is TGCAGCGTTGAAAAACAGACGAACACTGAAGCTTTCTTT. This gives the protein CSVEKQTNTEAFF.

This sequence joins TRBV27 and TRBJ1-5, with TRBD1 as a possible D gene (5 bases). CDR1 and CDR2 (germline): MNHEY, SMNVEV (reference sequence). Between the trimmed V and J ends, which lost 2 bases and 0 bases, there was a span of 11 bases. This CDR3 spans 16 amino acids. This CDR3 reads CASSLQGPYSNQPQHF. The CDR3, as DNA: TGTGCCAGCAGTTTACAGGGTCCTTATAGCAATCAGCCCCAGCATTTT.

The CDR3 DNA reads TGCGCCAGCACCCACGTAAGCGGGGGGACCTACGAGCAGTACTTC. Its protein is CASTHVSGGTYEQYF. The chain combines TRBV5-1 with TRBJ2-7; 9 bases match TRBD2. This CDR3 contains 15 residues. The germline CDR1 and CDR2 sequences are SGHRS and YFSETQ. Trimming at V came to 6 bases and at J to 2 bases, leaving 9 bases not matched to a gene.

The V gene is TRBV4-1, the J gene TRBJ1-1; D unclear. V lost 1 base, J lost 10 bases, and 16 bases lay in between. The CDR3 is 14 amino acids. CDR1 is MGHRA, CDR2 YSYEKL, per germline. CDR3 region: CASSQVSKESGAFF. In DNA, the CDR3 is TGCGCCAGCAGCCAAGTCTCTAAGGAGAGCGGAGCTTTCTTT.

This chain uses TRBV5-6 with TRBJ2-7, with 9 bases lining up with TRBD1. The CDR3 has 14 residues. With V trimmed by 2 bases and J by 7 bases, 7 bases remained unmatched. Germline CDR1 and CDR2: SGHDT and YYEEEE. As DNA, the CDR3 is TGTGCCAGCAGCTTAGGGACAGGGCAAGGAGAGCAGTACTTC. The encoded protein is CASSLGTGQGEQYF.

The chain employs TRBV6-6 and TRBJ2-7, with a weak D call TRBD1 (6 bases). CDR3 length: 14 residues. Per germline, CDR1 MNHNY and CDR2 SVGAGI (reference sequence). V was pared by 0 bases and J by 6 bases, with 12 bases between. In DNA, the CDR3 is TGTGCCAGCAGTTACTCGAACAGGGCAGCCGAGCAGTACTTC. Translation: CASSYSNRAAEQYF.

This chain links TRBV18 with TRBJ1-2; D gene ambiguous. CDR1 and CDR2 from the germline V gene are KGHSH and LQKENI. V was clipped by 5 bases and J by 2 bases, with 12 bases between them. The CDR3 is made up of 14 amino acids. Written as DNA, the CDR3 is TGTGCCAGCTCATCATTCCGGGAGAACTATGGCTACACCTTC. The encoded protein is CASSSFRENYGYTF. Full variable domain (outside the CDR3, taken from reference TRBV18 and TRBJ1-2): NAGVMQNPRHLVRRRGQEARLRCSPMKGHSHVYWYRQLPEEGLKFMVYLQKENIIDESGMPKERFSAEFPKEGPSILRIQQVVRGDSAAYFCASSSFRENYGYTFGSGTRLTVV.

This clone turned up a few times. This chain uses TRBV4-1 with TRBJ2-7; TRBD1 matches 8 bases. V trimming: 0 bases; J trimming: 9 bases; junction bases outside the gene matches: 7. CDR1 and CDR2 from the germline V gene are MGHRA and YSYEKL. The CDR3 is made up of 14 amino acids. The CDR3 region has the DNA TGCGCCAGCAGCCAAGAGGACAGGGTGGAGAGGCAGTACTTC. Translated: CASSQEDRVERQYF.

This clone was seen a handful of times. This chain connects TRBV6-5 to TRBJ2-3, with 7 nucleotides matching TRBD2. Trimming removed 4 bases from V and 3 bases from J; junction bases left unmatched: 4. CDR3 size: 14 residues. Germline values: CDR1 MNHEY, CDR2 SVGAGI. The CDR3 DNA reads TGTGCCAGCAGTTTGGGGGGGAGGACAGATACGCAGTATTTT. It translates to CASSLGGRTDTQYF.

This clone was detected only a few times. V is TRBV9 and J is TRBJ2-1; TRBD1 agrees at 8 bases. The CDR3 covers 16 residues. Trimming removed 4 bases from V and 4 bases from J; junction bases left unmatched: 10. Germline CDR1 and CDR2: SGDLS and YYNGEE. The CDR3 DNA follows: TGTGCCAGCAGCCCCAGAGGGGACAGGATTTACAATGAGCAGTTCTTC. This translates into CASSPRGDRIYNEQFF. Full variable domain (remainder filled in from reference TRBV9 and TRBJ2-1): DSGVTQTPKHLITATGQRVTLRCSPRSGDLSVYWYQQSLDQGLQFLIQYYNGEERAKGNILERFSAQQFPDLHSELNLSSLELGDSALYFCASSPRGDRIYNEQFFGPGTRLTVL.

The chain is built from TRBV7-9 and TRBJ1-1; possible D gene TRBD1, 5 bases. The CDR3 runs to 15 residues. V lost 5 bases, J lost 6 bases, and 19 bases lay in between. Germline CDR1 reads SEHNR; CDR2 reads FQNEAQ (reference sequence). CDR3 protein: CASSISGRGSSEAFF. Written as DNA, the CDR3 is TGTGCCAGCAGCATCTCGGGCCGGGGGAGCTCTGAAGCTTTCTTT.

V and J are TRBV27 and TRBJ1-1, with D perhaps matching TRBD1 (6 bases). The germline gives CDR1 MNHEY, CDR2 SMNVEV (reference sequence). V was trimmed by 5 bases and J by 1 base, leaving 20 bases between them. The CDR3 covers 17 residues. CDR3 in amino acids: CASSPRGSGGRNTEAFF. CDR3 coding DNA: TGTGCCAGCAGTCCCCGAGGTTCGGGGGGCCGGAACACTGAAGCTTTCTTT.